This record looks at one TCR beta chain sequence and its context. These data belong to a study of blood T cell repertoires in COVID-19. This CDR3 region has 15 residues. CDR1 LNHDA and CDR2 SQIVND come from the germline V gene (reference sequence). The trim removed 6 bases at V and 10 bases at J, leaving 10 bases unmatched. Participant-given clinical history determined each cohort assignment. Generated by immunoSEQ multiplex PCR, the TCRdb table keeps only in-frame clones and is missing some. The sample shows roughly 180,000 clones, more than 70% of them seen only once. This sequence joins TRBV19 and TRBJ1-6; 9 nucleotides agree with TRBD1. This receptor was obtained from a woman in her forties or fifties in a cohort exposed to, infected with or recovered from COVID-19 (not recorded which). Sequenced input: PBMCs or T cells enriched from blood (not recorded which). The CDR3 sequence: CASRQDRGRISPLHF. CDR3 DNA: TGTGCCAGTAGGCAGGACAGGGGAAGAATATCACCCCTCCACTTT.